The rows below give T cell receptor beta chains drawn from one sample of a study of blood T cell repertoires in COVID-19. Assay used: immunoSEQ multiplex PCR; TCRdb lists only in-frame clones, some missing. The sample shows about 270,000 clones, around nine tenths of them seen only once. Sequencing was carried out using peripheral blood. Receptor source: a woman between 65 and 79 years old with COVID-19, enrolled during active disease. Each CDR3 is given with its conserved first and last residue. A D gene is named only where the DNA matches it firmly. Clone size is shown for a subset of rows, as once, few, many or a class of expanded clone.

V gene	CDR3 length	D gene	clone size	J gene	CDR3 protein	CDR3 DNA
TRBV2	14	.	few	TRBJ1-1	CASSEEGQNTEAFF	TGTGCCAGCAGTGAAGAGGGACAGAACACTGAAGCTTTCTTT
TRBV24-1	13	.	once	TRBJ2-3	CATSALSTDTQYF	TGTGCCACCAGTGCCCTCAGCACAGATACGCAGTATTTT
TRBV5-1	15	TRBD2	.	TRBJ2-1	CASSQTSGGYNEQFF	TGCGCCAGCAGCCAGACTAGCGGGGGGTACAATGAGCAGTTCTTC
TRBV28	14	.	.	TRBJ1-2	CASSGATQSYGYTF	TGTGCCAGCAGTGGGGCTACACAATCCTATGGCTACACCTTC
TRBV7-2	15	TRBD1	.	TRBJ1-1	CASSWPGQTNTEAFF	TGTGCCAGCAGCTGGCCGGGACAGACGAACACTGAAGCTTTCTTT
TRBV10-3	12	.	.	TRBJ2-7	CAIGYGVYEQYF	TGTGCCATCGGTTACGGGGTATACGAGCAGTACTTC
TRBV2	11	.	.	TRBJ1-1	CASQGNTEAFF	TGTGCCAGCCAGGGAAATACTGAAGCTTTCTTT
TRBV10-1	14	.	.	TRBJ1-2	CASSDTRTDCGYTF	TGCGCCAGCAGTGACACGAGGACAGATTGTGGCTACACCTTC
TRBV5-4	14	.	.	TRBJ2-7	CASSLAIGVYEQYF	TGTGCCAGCAGCTTGGCCATAGGAGTCTACGAGCAGTACTTC
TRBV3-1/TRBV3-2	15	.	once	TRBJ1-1	CASSQGEVWGSEAFF	TGTGCCAGCAGCCAAGGGGAGGTTTGGGGCAGTGAAGCTTTCTTT
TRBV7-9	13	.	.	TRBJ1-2	CASSLEQGEGYTF	TGTGCCAGCAGCTTAGAACAGGGCGAGGGCTACACCTTC
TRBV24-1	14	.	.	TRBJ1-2	CATSDPGSNYGYTF	TGTGCCACCAGTGATCCAGGCTCCAACTATGGCTACACCTTC
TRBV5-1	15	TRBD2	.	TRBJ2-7	CASSLVSGGTYEQYF	TGCGCCAGCAGCTTAGTAAGCGGGGGGACCTACGAGCAGTACTTC
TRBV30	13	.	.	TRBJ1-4	CALDSPFNEKLFF	TGTGCCTTGGACAGCCCTTTTAATGAAAAACTGTTTTTT
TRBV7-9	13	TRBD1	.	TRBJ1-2	CASIPGTAYGYTF	TGTGCCAGCATCCCCGGGACAGCCTATGGCTACACCTTC
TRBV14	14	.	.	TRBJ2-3	CASSQVTGMVTQYF	TGTGCCAGCAGCCAAGTGACGGGAATGGTTACGCAGTATTTT
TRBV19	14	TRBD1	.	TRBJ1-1	CASSPGQGNTEAFF	TGTGCCAGTAGTCCCGGACAGGGAAACACTGAAGCTTTCTTT
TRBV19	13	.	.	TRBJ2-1	CASSPSSYNEQFF	TGTGCCAGTAGTCCGAGCTCCTACAATGAGCAGTTCTTC
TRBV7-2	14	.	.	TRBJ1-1	CASSVQGGGVEAFF	TGTGCCAGCAGCGTACAGGGAGGGGGGGTTGAAGCTTTCTTT
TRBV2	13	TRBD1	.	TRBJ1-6	CASKSGTDVSLHF	TGTGCCAGCAAATCCGGGACAGACGTGTCCCTCCACTTT
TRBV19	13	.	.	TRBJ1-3	CASTGVSGNTIYF	TGTGCCAGTACAGGGGTTTCTGGAAACACCATATATTTT
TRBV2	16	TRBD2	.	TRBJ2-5	CASSEVPAGGKETQYF	TGTGCCAGCAGTGAAGTCCCAGCGGGGGGGAAAGAGACCCAGTACTTC
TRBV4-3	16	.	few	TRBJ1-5	CASSQDAGRNGQPQHF	TGCGCCAGCAGCCAAGATGCAGGGAGGAACGGGCAGCCCCAGCATTTT
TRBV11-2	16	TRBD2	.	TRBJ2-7	CASSPLGLAGVYEQYF	TGTGCCAGCAGCCCTTTGGGACTAGCGGGGGTGTACGAGCAGTACTTC
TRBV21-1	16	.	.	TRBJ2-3	CASSKPQAATTDTQYF	TGTGCCAGCAGCAAACCCCAAGCGGCAACCACAGATACGCAGTATTTT
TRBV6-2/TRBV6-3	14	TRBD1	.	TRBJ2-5	CASSRDRPKETQYF	TGTGCCAGCAGTCGGGACAGGCCCAAAGAGACCCAGTACTTC
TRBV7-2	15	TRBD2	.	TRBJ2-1	CASSLVGGGNNEQFF	TGTGCCAGCAGCTTAGTTGGGGGGGGAAACAATGAGCAGTTCTTC
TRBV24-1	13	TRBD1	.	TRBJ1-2	CATSSGTVYGYTF	TGTGCCACCAGTTCCGGGACAGTTTATGGCTACACCTTC
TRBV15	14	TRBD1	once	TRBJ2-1	CATSRVDRGNEQFF	TGTGCCACCAGCAGAGTGGACAGGGGGAATGAGCAGTTCTTC
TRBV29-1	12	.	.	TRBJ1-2	CSVREGNYGYTF	TGCAGCGTCCGGGAGGGGAACTATGGCTACACCTTC
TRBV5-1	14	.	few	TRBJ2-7	CASTPGAGPAEQYF	TGCGCCAGCACCCCCGGTGCGGGGCCTGCCGAGCAGTACTTC
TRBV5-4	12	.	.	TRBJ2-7	CASSSGTHEQYF	TGTGCCAGCAGCTCAGGAACTCACGAGCAGTACTTC
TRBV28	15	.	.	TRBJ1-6	CASSLWAGAESPLHF	TGTGCCAGCAGTTTATGGGCGGGTGCGGAATCACCCCTCCACTTT
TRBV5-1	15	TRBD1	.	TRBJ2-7	CASSLWKGQGNEQYF	TGCGCCAGCAGCCTATGGAAGGGACAGGGGAACGAGCAGTACTTC
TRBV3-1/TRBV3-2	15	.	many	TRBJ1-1	CASSRTLTENTEAFF	TGTGCCAGCAGCCGGACGCTGACAGAAAACACTGAAGCTTTCTTT